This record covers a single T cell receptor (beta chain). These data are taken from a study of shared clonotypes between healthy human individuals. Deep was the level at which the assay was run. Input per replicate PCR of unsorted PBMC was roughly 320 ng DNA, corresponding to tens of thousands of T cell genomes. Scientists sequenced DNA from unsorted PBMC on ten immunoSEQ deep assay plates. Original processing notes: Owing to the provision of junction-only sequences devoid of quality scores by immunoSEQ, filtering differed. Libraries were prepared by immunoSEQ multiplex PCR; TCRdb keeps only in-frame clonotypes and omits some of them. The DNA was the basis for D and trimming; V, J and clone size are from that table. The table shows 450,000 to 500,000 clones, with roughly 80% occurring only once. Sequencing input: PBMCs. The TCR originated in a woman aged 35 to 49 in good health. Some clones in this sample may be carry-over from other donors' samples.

The CDR3 region is CALARGIVSEQYF. The DNA for the CDR3 is TGTGCCTTGGCTAGGGGAATAGTCTCCGAGCAGTACTTC. The chain links TRBV30 to TRBJ2-7, with D possibly TRBD1 on 5 matching bases. The CDR3 has 13 residues. CDR1 and CDR2 (germline): GTSNPN, SVGIG (reference sequence). Trimming removed 7 bases from V and 6 bases from J, with 19 bases in between.